The source of this T cell receptor (beta chain) is a study of a mutant IDH1 vaccine in newly diagnosed glioma. Germline assignment: CDR1 SQVTM and CDR2 ANQGSEA. The CDR3 sequence is 12 residues long. The V end lost 8 bases, the J end lost 4 bases, and 13 bases lay between the germline ends. Using immunoSEQ multiplex PCR, the repertoire was profiled, and TCRdb retains in-frame clones only, with some absent. The sample shows around 60,000 clones, about 85% of them seen only once. In regard to this clone: What it recognizes is unknown.

Time point specified: week 23, last vaccination. A 20-mer mutant IDH1 peptide at 300 ug was injected subcutaneously with topical imiquimod. The chain links TRBV29-1 to TRBJ2-3, with D possibly TRBD2 on 6 matching bases. The sample in question was PBMCs, obtained from a glioma patient whose treatment included an IDH1 peptide vaccine. The sequence derives from a man aged 25-40 years with glioma. CDR3 DNA sequence: TGCAGCTCGGACACGGGAGCAGATACGCAGTATTTT. Encoded protein: CSSDTGADTQYF.